This T cell receptor (beta chain) was captured by sequencing in a study of shared clonotypes between healthy human individuals. Broader study findings: Naive subsets typically showed greater estimated richness than memory subsets.

Some clones are missing from TCRdb's copy, which holds only in-frame ones; the method was immunoSEQ multiplex PCR. The sample includes about 1.1 million clones, roughly 77% seen only once; the top ten take more than 0.85%. As regards this clone: What it binds is not known.

Adult donors, all healthy and HIV-negative, had no recent acute infections or vaccinations. This TCR was sampled from a man between 18 and 35 years old in good health. Some clones in this sample may be carry-over from other donors' samples. The sequencing input was memory CD4+ T cells from PBMCs. Subset defined: CD45RA-negative fraction.

The CDR3 loop reads CASSYMGQIPFF. In nucleotides, the CDR3 is TGTGCCAGCAGTTACATGGGACAGATTCCTTTCTTT. This chain joins TRBV6-5 and TRBJ1-1; TRBD1 matches 7 bases. The germline CDR1 and CDR2 sequences are MNHEY and SVGAGI. V shed 2 bases and J 12 bases; nucleotides not matched to a gene: 6. The CDR3 extends over 12 amino acids.